This T cell receptor (beta chain) was retrieved from a study of T-cell memory formation after mild COVID-19. This CDR3 comprises 19 residues. TCRdb processed the 5' RACE reads anew with MiXCR; each CDR3 protein has one entry. The profile shows about 270,000 distinct CDR3 sequences, about a sixth of them singletons. The chain carries TRBV12-2 and TRBJ2-5; the D call in the table, TRBD1, was not verified against the DNA. TRBV12-2 has pseudogene status. Material: PBMCs or a T cell subset sorted from them (not recorded which). This TCR was recovered from a man aged 18 to 35 who had mild COVID-19 (a few samples of this study predate the infection). Cell type and time point are not known. In nucleotides, the CDR3 is TGTGCAAGTCGCTTATCCCTAAAGCGGGGGGGCGGATTCCCACGGACCCAGTACTTC. Its translation: CASRLSLKRGGGFPRTQYF.